The T cell receptor (beta chain) described here comes from a study of tumor-infiltrating lymphocytes in primary liver carcinoma. Study outcomes and limitations: Tumors reached a significantly greater top-250-clone fraction than blood did (p = 0.039).

TCR beta cDNA was prepared out of around 460 ng total RNA by means of a constant-region primer. Three nested multiplex PCR rounds of slightly modified ARM-PCR generated TCR beta libraries. TRBV1-TRBV30 forward and Cbeta reverse primers drove the first two roughly 10-cycle rounds. TCRdb independently ran MiXCR on the multiplex PCR reads; one entry per CDR3 protein. The profile covers 200,000 or so distinct CDR3 sequences, with less than 75% appearing a single time and 7% to 8.5% taken by the ten largest. Per germline, CDR1 MDHEN and CDR2 SYDVKM. Trimming at V came to 6 bases and at J to 3 bases, leaving 12 bases not matched to a gene. CDR3 length: 19 residues. Both blood RNA, taken from unsorted whole blood, and germline DNA were extracted. This clonotype was seen a few times. Its antigen is not identified.

This clonotype originated in an older woman with primary liver carcinoma and hepatitis B virus infection. Sequencing used peripheral blood. V usage is TRBV28 and J usage is TRBJ2-2; TRBD2 matches at 14 bases. As DNA, the CDR3 is TGTGCCAGCAGCCCACCTAAGGGACTAGCGGGAGACGACACCGGGGAGCTGTTTTTT. This codes for CASSPPKGLAGDDTGELFF.